The clone carrying this T cell receptor beta chain was found once. Its antigen is undetermined. The entry originates in a study of cytomegalovirus exposure and HLA in healthy donors. Regarding the study as a whole: Clonal expansion was found to be greater in HLA-associated TCR beta chains than in equally common others in a later analysis. The study listed about 150 cytomegalovirus-associated TCR beta chains.

A multiplex PCR was run with 60 Vbeta primers and 13 Jbeta primers. Data came from immunoSEQ multiplex PCR; TCRdb stores just in-frame clones and leaves some out. This sample has 150,000 or so clones, with about four fifths found just once. Germline CDR1 and CDR2: LNHDA and SQIVND (reference sequence). The CDR3 totals 16 residues. The V segment lost 3 bases and the J segment 8 bases; nucleotides outside the gene matches: 10. Sequenced input: PBMCs. The chain joins TRBV19 to TRBJ2-2; TRBD1 matches 9 bases. The TCR was taken from a young woman in good health and CMV-seropositive. DNA of the CDR3: TGTGCCAGTAGTATCCCCCGGACAGGGGAGGATGGGGAGCTGTTTTTT. Its protein product is CASSIPRTGEDGELFF.